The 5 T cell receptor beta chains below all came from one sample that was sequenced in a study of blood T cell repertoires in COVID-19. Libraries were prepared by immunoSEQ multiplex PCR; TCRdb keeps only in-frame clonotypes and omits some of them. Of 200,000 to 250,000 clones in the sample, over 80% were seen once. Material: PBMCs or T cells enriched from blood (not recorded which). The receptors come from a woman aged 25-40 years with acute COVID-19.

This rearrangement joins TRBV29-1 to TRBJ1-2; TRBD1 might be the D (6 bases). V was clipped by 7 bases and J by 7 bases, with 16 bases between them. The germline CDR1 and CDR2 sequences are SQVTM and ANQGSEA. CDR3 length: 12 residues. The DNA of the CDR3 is TGCAGCGCCCCTGGACAGCGGGGTGGCTACACCTTC. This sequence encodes CSAPGQRGGYTF.

Written as DNA, the CDR3 is TGTGCCAGTACAGAGACAGGGGGAGGGACTGAAGCTTTCTTT. It translates to CASTETGGGTEAFF. The chain links TRBV19 to TRBJ1-1; 9 bases are a match to TRBD1. Germline V lookup: CDR1 LNHDA, CDR2 SQIVND (reference sequence). The length of the CDR3 is 14 residues. V trimming: 7 bases; J trimming: 5 bases; junction bases outside the gene matches: 8.

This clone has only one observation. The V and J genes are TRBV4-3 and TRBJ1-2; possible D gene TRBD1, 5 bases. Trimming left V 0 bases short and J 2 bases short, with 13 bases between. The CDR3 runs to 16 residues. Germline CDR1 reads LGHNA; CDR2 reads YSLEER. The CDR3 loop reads CASSQDRTGRNYGYTF. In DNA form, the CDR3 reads TGCGCCAGCAGCCAAGATCGAACAGGCCGAAACTATGGCTACACCTTC.

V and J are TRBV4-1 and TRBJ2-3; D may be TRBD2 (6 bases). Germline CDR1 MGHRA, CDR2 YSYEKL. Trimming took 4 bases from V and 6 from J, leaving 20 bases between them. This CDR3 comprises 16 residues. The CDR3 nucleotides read TGCGCCAGCAGCCTTCGTGGGGGGTCCCCCTCGGATACGCAGTATTTT. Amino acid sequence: CASSLRGGSPSDTQYF.

CDR3 protein: CASSLRAGGPNEQFF. In DNA form, the CDR3 reads TGTGCCAGCAGTTTACGAGCGGGGGGGCCAAATGAGCAGTTCTTC. This chain connects TRBV6-4 to TRBJ2-1, with 10 positions matching TRBD2. Germline CDR1 is MRHNA and CDR2 is SNTAGT. The CDR3 covers 15 residues. J was trimmed by 7 bases and V by 5 bases; bases with no gene match: 8.